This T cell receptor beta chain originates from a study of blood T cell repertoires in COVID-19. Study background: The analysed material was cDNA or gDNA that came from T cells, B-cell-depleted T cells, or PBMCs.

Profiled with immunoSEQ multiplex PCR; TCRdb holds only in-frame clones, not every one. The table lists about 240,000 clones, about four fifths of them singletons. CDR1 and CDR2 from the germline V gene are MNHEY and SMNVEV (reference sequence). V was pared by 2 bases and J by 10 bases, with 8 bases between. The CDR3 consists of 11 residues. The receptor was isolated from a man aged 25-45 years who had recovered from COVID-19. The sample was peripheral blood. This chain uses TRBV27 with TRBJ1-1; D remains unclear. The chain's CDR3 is CASSLGRTAFF. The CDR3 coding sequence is TGTGCCAGCAGTTTAGGCCGTACAGCTTTCTTT.